This TCR beta chain was profiled in a study of control samples from healthy donors and cancer patients. The CDR3 totals 13 residues. With 2 bases removed from V and 6 bases from J, the gap between germline ends came to 10 bases. Germline assignment: CDR1 MNHEY and CDR2 SVGAGI. The table came from immunoSEQ multiplex PCR; TCRdb's copy has only in-frame clones and leaves some out. This sample has 75,000 to 95,000 clones; around 90% occur once, and the top ten carry roughly 9.7%. The chain recombines TRBV6-5 with TRBJ1-2; no clear D. This clonotype originated in a woman aged 45-60 years with colorectal cancer. The sample taken for sequencing was PBMCs. Written as DNA, the CDR3 is TGTGCCAGCAGTTACCGACGCCTTCATGGCTACACCTTC. Translation gives CASSYRRLHGYTF.